This entry lists 25 T cell receptor beta chains sequenced from one sample in a study of shared clonotypes between healthy human individuals. The table came from immunoSEQ multiplex PCR; TCRdb's copy has only in-frame clones and leaves some out. The data hold about 2.4 million clones, with more than 85% observed a single time. Sequenced sample: naive CD4+ T cells from PBMCs. Regarding subset: CD45RA+ positively selected. The receptor source for this set is a man between 18 and 29 years old in good health. Some clones in this sample may be carry-over from other donors' samples.

Worth noting for this clone: Other DNA sequences in this sample translate to the same CDR3. The gene calls are TRBV5-1 and TRBJ2-7, with D perhaps TRBD1 (6 bases). The V and J ends lost 0 bases and 3 bases respectively, with 10 bases between them. Germline V CDR1 and CDR2: SGHRS, YFSETQ. CDR3 length: 14 amino acids. The CDR3 loop is CASSLAQGSYEQYF. For the CDR3, the DNA is TGCGCCAGCAGCTTGGCTCAGGGGAGCTACGAGCAGTACTTC.

This clone occurred once. The chain joins TRBV27 to TRBJ1-4; TRBD1 might be the D (6 bases). CDR1 is MNHEY and CDR2 is SMNVEV in the germline V gene (reference sequence). V was clipped by 6 bases and J by 0 bases, with 11 bases between them. The CDR3 spans 15 residues. The CDR3 region is CASSSRTATNEKLFF. Here the CDR3 DNA reads TGTGCCAGCAGCTCCCGGACAGCAACTAATGAAAAACTGTTTTTT.

This clone was seen a single time. The chain has TRBV7-9 and TRBJ2-4; 10 bases align to TRBD2. The germline V gene encodes CDR1 SEHNR and CDR2 FQNEAQ (reference sequence). The CDR3 loop spans 18 amino acids. V was clipped by 5 bases and J by 3 bases; unmatched bases: 13. The CDR3 nucleotides read TGTGCCAGCAGCCTTTGGGGTCTAGCGGGAGTTGGCAAAAACATTCAGTACTTC. This encodes CASSLWGLAGVGKNIQYF.

The J gene is TRBJ1-2, the V gene TRBV11-2, with D perhaps matching TRBD1 (6 bases). Looked up from germline, CDR1 is SGHAT and CDR2 is FQNNGV. CDR3 size: 14 residues. Trimming took off 6 bases at V and 5 bases at J, with 16 bases between the two ends. The CDR3 loop is CASSQRGGWYGYTF. The CDR3 DNA follows: TGTGCCAGCAGTCAGAGGGGGGGTTGGTATGGCTACACCTTC.

This chain uses TRBV5-1 with TRBJ2-3; 8 bases match TRBD1. Germline V gives CDR1 SGHRS, CDR2 YFSETQ. CDR3 length: 16 amino acids. J gave up 4 bases and V 1 base, and 8 bases lay outside the gene matches. The CDR3 DNA reads as TGCGCCAGCAGCTTGTTAGTCAGGGGGCAGTCAGATACGCAGTATTTT. As protein: CASSLLVRGQSDTQYF.

The chain uses TRBV6-5 and TRBJ2-1, with D maybe TRBD2 (6 bases). Germline V gene sequence: CDR1 MNHEY, CDR2 SVGAGI. Trimming pared 2 bases from V and 2 bases from J, leaving 13 bases between. The CDR3 length is 16 residues. This CDR3 is CASSYLGGSAYNEQFF. CDR3 nucleotides: TGTGCCAGCAGTTACCTAGGAGGGAGTGCCTACAATGAGCAGTTCTTC.

The V gene is TRBV5-1, the J gene TRBJ2-2; D may be TRBD1 (5 bases). Per germline, CDR1 SGHRS and CDR2 YFSETQ. V lost 2 bases and J lost 4, with 15 bases in between. The CDR3 is 16 residues long. The CDR3 DNA reads TGCGCCAGCAGCTTAGACAGACCCTCGGGCACCGGGGAGCTGTTTTTT. The encoded protein is CASSLDRPSGTGELFF. The variable domain in full, completed from reference TRBV5-1 and TRBJ2-2, reads KAGVTQTPRYLIKTRGQQVTLSCSPISGHRSVSWYQQTPGQGLQFLFEYFSETQRNKGNFPGRFSGRQFSNSRSEMNVSTLELGDSALYLCASSLDRPSGTGELFFGEGSRLTVL.

V and J are TRBV9 and TRBJ2-2, with 8 bases fitting TRBD2. Germline CDR1 and CDR2: SGDLS and YYNGEE. V gave up 0 bases and J gave up 5 bases; unmatched junction bases: 9. The CDR3 contains 17 residues. This chain's CDR3 is CASSVGSAGAFTGELFF. Written as DNA, the CDR3 is TGTGCCAGCAGCGTAGGTTCAGCGGGAGCTTTTACCGGGGAGCTGTTTTTT.

The chain carries TRBV5-6 and TRBJ2-7; TRBD2 agrees at 7 bases. Germline V CDR1 and CDR2: SGHDT, YYEEEE. The CDR3 has 15 amino acids. Trimming took 7 bases from V and 2 from J; bases not matched to a gene: 12. The DNA of the CDR3 is TGTGCCAGCGCCTTAGGGCTAGCGGTCACCTACGAGCAGTACTTC. Translated, it gives CASALGLAVTYEQYF. The full variable domain, in which reference TRBV5-6 and TRBJ2-7 provide the parts outside the CDR3, is DAGVTQSPTHLIKTRGQQVTLRCSPKSGHDTVSWYQQALGQGPQFIFQYYEEEERQRGNFPDRFSGHQFPNYSSELNVNALLLGDSALYLCASALGLAVTYEQYFGPGTRLTVT.

For this clone: The same CDR3 is also encoded by other DNA sequences in this sample. This chain joins TRBV27 and TRBJ2-7; 12 bases agree with TRBD2. After removal of 6 bases from V and 4 bases from J, the junction contained 7 bases not matched to a gene. The germline CDR1 and CDR2 sequences are MNHEY and SMNVEV (reference sequence). This CDR3 has 15 residues. CDR3 DNA sequence: TGTGCCAGCAGGCTTCTAGCGGGAGGGAGGTACGAGCAGTACTTC. Its translation is CASRLLAGGRYEQYF.

The V gene is TRBV28, the J gene TRBJ2-1; 8 bases line up with TRBD2. J was trimmed by 2 bases and V by 3 bases; bases with no gene match: 6. The V gene's germline CDR1 is MDHEN and CDR2 SYDVKM. This CDR3 region has 16 residues. This CDR3 reads CASSFSREDPYNEQFF. As DNA, the CDR3 is TGTGCCAGCAGTTTCTCGCGGGAGGATCCCTACAATGAGCAGTTCTTC.

On this clone itself: Other DNA sequences within the sample encode an identical CDR3. This chain uses TRBV5-1 with TRBJ2-5; 7 positions match TRBD2. CDR1 and CDR2 from the germline V gene are SGHRS and YFSETQ. The V gene end was trimmed by 0 bases and the J gene end by 4 bases; junction bases not matched to a gene: 6. The CDR3 spans 15 residues. Here the CDR3 DNA reads TGCGCCAGCAGCTTGGCCGGCGGCGGGAGAGAGACCCAGTACTTC. It yields the protein CASSLAGGGRETQYF.

The CDR3 is CASSLPPNTYTEAFF. CDR3 coding DNA: TGTGCCAGCAGCTTACCGCCTAATACCTACACTGAAGCTTTCTTT. The chain recombines TRBV11-2 with TRBJ1-1; no firm D call. V was trimmed by 2 bases and J by 3 bases, leaving 13 bases between them. This CDR3 has 15 amino acids. Per germline, CDR1 SGHAT and CDR2 FQNNGV. The full variable domain, rest sourced from reference TRBV11-2 and TRBJ1-1, is EAGVAQSPRYKIIEKRQSVAFWCNPISGHATLYWYQQILGQGPKLLIQFQNNGVVDDSQLPKDRFSAERLKGVDSTLKIQPAKLEDSAVYLCASSLPPNTYTEAFFGQGTRLTVV.

The genes are TRBV7-3 and TRBJ1-2; the D is unclear. The V gene lost 0 bases and the J gene lost 3 bases, with 11 bases spanning the gap. Germline V gives CDR1 SGHTA, CDR2 FQGTGA. The CDR3 length is 15 residues. CDR3 nucleotides: TGTGCCAGCAGCTTAACCCCGAGCGGGGACTATGGCTACACCTTC. Translated, it gives CASSLTPSGDYGYTF.

This clone is a singleton in its sample. The V gene is TRBV12-5, the J gene TRBJ2-1; 10 bases match TRBD1. The CDR3 runs to 17 residues. Trimming took 3 bases from V and 4 from J; bases not matched to a gene: 9. Germline CDR1 LGHNT, CDR2 FRNRAP. CDR3 residues: CASGLLAGTGAYNEQFF. The DNA for the CDR3 is TGTGCTAGTGGTTTACTCGCCGGGACAGGGGCGTACAATGAGCAGTTCTTC.

A note on this clone: Additional DNA sequences in this sample encode the identical CDR3. The chain has TRBV6-5 and TRBJ2-7; D not certain. V lost 2 bases and J lost 1, with 9 bases in between. The germline CDR1 and CDR2 sequences are MNHEY and SVGAGI. The CDR3 has 14 residues. The CDR3 bases are TGTGCCAGCAGTTACGGTTTCAGTTCCTACGAGCAGTACTTC. It specifies CASSYGFSSYEQYF.

In DNA form, the CDR3 reads TGTGCCAGCTCACGCACAGGGGGGATGGAGACCCAGTACTTC. Its translation is CASSRTGGMETQYF. The chain uses TRBV18 and TRBJ2-5, with 8 bases that match TRBD1. This CDR3 is 14 amino acids long. Unmatched junction bases numbered 6, after V lost 4 bases and J lost 5 bases. CDR1 is KGHSH and CDR2 is LQKENI in the germline V gene.

This clone was seen only once. V usage is TRBV5-6 and J usage is TRBJ2-7; 12 nucleotides line up with TRBD1. Trimming took 4 bases from V and 7 from J; bases not matched to a gene: 15. Per the germline V gene, CDR1 is SGHDT and CDR2 is YYEEEE. The CDR3 consists of 17 residues. CDR3 DNA sequence: TGTGCCAGCAGCGTTGGCGTTGGGACAGGGGGCGCGGAAGAGCAGTACTTC. This codes for CASSVGVGTGGAEEQYF.

For this clone: Other DNA sequences in the same sample also yield this CDR3. The chain links TRBV6-5 to TRBJ2-7; 9 nucleotides align to TRBD2. Germline CDR1 reads MNHEY; CDR2 reads SVGAGI. The CDR3 is 14 amino acids. The V and J ends lost 5 bases and 1 base, in that order; junction bases with no gene match: 3. CDR3 protein: CASSLAGSSYEQYF. CDR3 in DNA: TGTGCCAGCAGTCTAGCGGGAAGTTCCTACGAGCAGTACTTC.

V and J are TRBV7-4 and TRBJ1-2, with unresolved D. This CDR3 has 13 residues. Trimming took 1 base from V and 4 from J, leaving 7 bases between them. Per germline, CDR1 SGHVT and CDR2 SQSDAQ. For the CDR3, the DNA is TGTGCCAGCAGCTTAGAGGGAGTCTATGGCTACACCTTC. Encoded protein: CASSLEGVYGYTF. Combining the CDR3 with reference TRBV7-4 and TRBJ1-2 gives the whole variable domain GAGVSQSPRYKVAKRGRDVALRCDSISGHVTLYWYRQTLGQGSEVLTYSQSDAQRDKSGRPSGRFSAERPERSVSTLKIQRTEQGDSAVYLCASSLEGVYGYTFGSGTRLTVV.

J is TRBJ1-4 and V is TRBV18, with 10 bases matching TRBD1. Germline CDR1 KGHSH, CDR2 LQKENI. There are 13 residues in the CDR3. Trimming removed 3 bases from V and 13 bases from J; junction bases left unmatched: 5. DNA of the CDR3: TGTGCCAGCTCACCGGGACAGGGGTTAAGACTGTTTTTT. Its translation is CASSPGQGLRLFF.

This chain's CDR3 is CASSQFPLPTSSYNEQFF. CDR3 nucleotide sequence: TGTGCCAGCAGCCAATTTCCTCTACCCACTAGCTCCTACAATGAGCAGTTCTTC. This chain joins TRBV14 and TRBJ2-1, with D maybe TRBD2 (5 bases). Germline CDR1 and CDR2: SGHDN and FVKESK. V was clipped by 2 bases and J by 0 bases, with 17 bases between them. The CDR3 is 18 amino acids.

The gene calls are TRBV4-1 and TRBJ1-5, with D tentatively TRBD1 (6 bases). The V end lost 0 bases, the J end lost 5 bases, and 14 bases lay between the germline ends. The CDR3 runs to 16 residues. Looked up from germline, CDR1 is MGHRA and CDR2 is YSYEKL. The CDR3 sequence: CASSQESGGPDQPQHF. The CDR3 DNA reads as TGCGCCAGCAGCCAAGAATCGGGGGGCCCCGATCAGCCCCAGCATTTT.

This clone was detected only once. The V call is TRBV7-9, the J call TRBJ2-7, with 7 bases identical to TRBD1. Germline V gene data show CDR1 as SEHNR and CDR2 as FQNEAQ (reference sequence). The CDR3 runs to 14 residues. With 2 bases clipped from V and 4 bases from J, the junction kept 5 bases outside the gene matches. The CDR3 loop is CASSLTDRTYEQYF. The CDR3 DNA sequence: TGTGCCAGCAGCTTAACGGACAGGACGTACGAGCAGTACTTC.

The chain uses TRBV28 and TRBJ2-1; possible D gene TRBD2, 6 bases. The germline CDR1 and CDR2 sequences are MDHEN and SYDVKM. V lost 2 bases to trimming and J lost 2 bases, with 13 bases between them. This CDR3 spans 16 amino acids. CDR3 loop: CASSLGGTAAYNEQFF. The CDR3 coding sequence is TGTGCCAGCAGTTTAGGCGGGACTGCGGCCTACAATGAGCAGTTCTTC.